This TCR beta chain derives from a study of memory CD4+ T cells and cytomegalovirus serostatus. Study summary: Healthy Belgian adult donors included roughly nine CMV-positive and some 25 CMV-negative people.

Germline V lookup: CDR1 SGHTA, CDR2 FQGNSA. This CDR3 region has 14 residues. V gave up 5 bases and J gave up 0 bases, with 11 bases separating them. Single viable CD3+CD4+CD8-CD45RO+ cells were sorted as the memory CD4+ T cells. Serostatus was set by detecting CMV pp150, pp28, p38, p52 IgG. This table comes from immunoSEQ multiplex PCR, and its TCRdb copy is limited to in-frame clones, with some not included. The sample consists of tens of thousands of clones, 70% to 80% of them appearing once. The TCR comes from an adult in good health and CMV-seropositive. This chain joins TRBV7-2 and TRBJ2-7; tentatively, D is TRBD1 (6 bases). Sequenced material: memory CD4+ T cells from blood. CDR3 sequence: CASSVGGSSYEQYF. The CDR3 DNA reads TGTGCCAGCAGCGTAGGGGGTAGCTCCTACGAGCAGTACTTC.